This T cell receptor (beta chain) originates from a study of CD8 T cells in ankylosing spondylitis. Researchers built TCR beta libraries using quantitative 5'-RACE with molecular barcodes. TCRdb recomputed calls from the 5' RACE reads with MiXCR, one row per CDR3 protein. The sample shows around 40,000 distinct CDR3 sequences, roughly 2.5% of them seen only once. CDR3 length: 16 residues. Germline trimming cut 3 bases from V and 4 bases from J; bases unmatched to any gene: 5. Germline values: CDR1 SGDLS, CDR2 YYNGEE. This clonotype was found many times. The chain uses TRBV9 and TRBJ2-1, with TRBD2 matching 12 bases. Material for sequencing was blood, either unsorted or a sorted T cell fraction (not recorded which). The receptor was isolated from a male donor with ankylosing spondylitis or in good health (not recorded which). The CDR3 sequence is CASSGTSGRSYNEQFF. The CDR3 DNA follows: TGTGCCAGCAGCGGTACTAGCGGGAGGTCATACAATGAGCAGTTCTTC.